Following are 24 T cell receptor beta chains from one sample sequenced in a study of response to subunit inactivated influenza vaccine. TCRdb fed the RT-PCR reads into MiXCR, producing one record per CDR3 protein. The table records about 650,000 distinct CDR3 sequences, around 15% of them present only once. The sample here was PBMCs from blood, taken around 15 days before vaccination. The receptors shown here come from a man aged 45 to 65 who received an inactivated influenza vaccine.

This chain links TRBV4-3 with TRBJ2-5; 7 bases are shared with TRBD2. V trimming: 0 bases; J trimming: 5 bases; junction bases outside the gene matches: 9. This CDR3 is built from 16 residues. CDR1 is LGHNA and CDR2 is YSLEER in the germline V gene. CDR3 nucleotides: TGCGCCAGCAGCCAAGATACCGGGGGGAGGTTGGAGACCCAGTACTTC. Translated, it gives CASSQDTGGRLETQYF.

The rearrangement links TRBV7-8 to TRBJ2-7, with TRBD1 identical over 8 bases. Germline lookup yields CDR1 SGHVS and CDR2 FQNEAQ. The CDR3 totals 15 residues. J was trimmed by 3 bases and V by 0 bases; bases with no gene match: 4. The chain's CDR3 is CASSLASTGDYEQYF. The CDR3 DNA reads TGTGCCAGCAGCTTAGCGTCGACAGGGGACTACGAGCAGTACTTC.

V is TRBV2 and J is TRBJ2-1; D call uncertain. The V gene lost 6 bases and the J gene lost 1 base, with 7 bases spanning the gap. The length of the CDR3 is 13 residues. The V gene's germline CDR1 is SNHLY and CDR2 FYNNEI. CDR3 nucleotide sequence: TGTGCCAGCAGACAACAGTCCTACAATGAGCAGTTCTTC. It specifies CASRQQSYNEQFF.

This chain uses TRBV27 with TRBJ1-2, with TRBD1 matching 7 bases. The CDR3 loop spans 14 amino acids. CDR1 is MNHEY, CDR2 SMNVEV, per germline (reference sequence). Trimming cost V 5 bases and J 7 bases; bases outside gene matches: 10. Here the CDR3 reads CASSHRQGRGGYTF. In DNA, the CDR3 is TGTGCCAGCAGTCATCGACAGGGTAGAGGTGGCTACACCTTC.

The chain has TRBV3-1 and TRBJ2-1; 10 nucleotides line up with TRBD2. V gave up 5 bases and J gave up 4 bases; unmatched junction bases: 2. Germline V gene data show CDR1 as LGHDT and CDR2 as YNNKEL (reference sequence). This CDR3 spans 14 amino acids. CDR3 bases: TGTGCCAGCAGCAATAGCGGGAGGTACAATGAGCAGTTCTTC. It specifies CASSNSGRYNEQFF.

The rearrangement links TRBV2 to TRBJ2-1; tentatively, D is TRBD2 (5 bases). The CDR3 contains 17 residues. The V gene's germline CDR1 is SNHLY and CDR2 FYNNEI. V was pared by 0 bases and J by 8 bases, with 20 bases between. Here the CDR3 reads CASSEASDPRRYDEQFF. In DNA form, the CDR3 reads TGTGCCAGCAGTGAAGCGAGCGATCCGCGGAGGTACGATGAGCAGTTCTTC.

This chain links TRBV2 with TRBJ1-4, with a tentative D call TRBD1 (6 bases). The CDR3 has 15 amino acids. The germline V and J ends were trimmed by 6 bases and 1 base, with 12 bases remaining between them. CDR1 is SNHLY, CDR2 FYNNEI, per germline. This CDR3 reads CASRKGGQTNEKLFF. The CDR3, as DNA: TGTGCCAGCAGGAAGGGGGGGCAAACTAATGAAAAACTGTTTTTT.

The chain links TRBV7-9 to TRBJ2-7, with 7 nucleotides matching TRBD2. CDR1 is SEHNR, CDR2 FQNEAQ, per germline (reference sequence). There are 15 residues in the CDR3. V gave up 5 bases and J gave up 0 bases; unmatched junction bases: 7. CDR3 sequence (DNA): TGTGCCAGCAGCGCCGCTAGCGGATTCTCCTACGAGCAGTACTTC. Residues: CASSAASGFSYEQYF.

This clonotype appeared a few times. The CDR3 nucleotides read TGTGCCAGCAGTGCACCGCCGGAGAGCTCTGGAAACACCATATATTTT. Its protein product is CASSAPPESSGNTIYF. This chain uses TRBV6-4 with TRBJ1-3; no firm D call. From germline, CDR1 is MRHNA and CDR2 SNTAGT. The germline V and J ends were trimmed by 4 bases and 0 bases, with 13 bases remaining between them. This CDR3 is 16 amino acids long.

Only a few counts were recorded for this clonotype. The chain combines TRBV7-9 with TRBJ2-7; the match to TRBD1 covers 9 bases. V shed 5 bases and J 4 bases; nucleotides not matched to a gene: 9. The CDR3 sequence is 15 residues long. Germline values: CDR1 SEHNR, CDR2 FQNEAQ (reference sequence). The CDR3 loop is CASSPGRDRAYEQYF. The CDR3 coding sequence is TGTGCCAGCAGCCCAGGCCGGGACAGGGCGTACGAGCAGTACTTC.

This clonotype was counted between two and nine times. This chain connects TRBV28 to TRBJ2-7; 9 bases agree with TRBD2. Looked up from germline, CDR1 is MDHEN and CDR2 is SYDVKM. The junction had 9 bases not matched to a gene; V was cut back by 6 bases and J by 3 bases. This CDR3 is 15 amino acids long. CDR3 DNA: TGTGCCAGCAGCCCGGGACTAGCTGATCTCTACGAGCAGTACTTC. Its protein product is CASSPGLADLYEQYF.

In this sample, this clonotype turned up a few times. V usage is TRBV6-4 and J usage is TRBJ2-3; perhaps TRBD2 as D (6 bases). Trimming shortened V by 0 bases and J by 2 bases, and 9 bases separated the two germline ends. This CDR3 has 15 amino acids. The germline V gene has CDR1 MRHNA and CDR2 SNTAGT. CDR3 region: CASSDSAGPTDTQYF. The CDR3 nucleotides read TGTGCCAGCAGTGACTCAGCGGGCCCCACAGATACGCAGTATTTT.

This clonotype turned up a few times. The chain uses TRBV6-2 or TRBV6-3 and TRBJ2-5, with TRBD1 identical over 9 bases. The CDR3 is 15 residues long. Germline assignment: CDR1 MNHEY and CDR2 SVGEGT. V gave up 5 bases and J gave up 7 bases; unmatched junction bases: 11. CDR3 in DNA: TGTGCCAGCAGTATTCCGGGACAGGGCACCGGGACCCAGTACTTC. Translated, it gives CASSIPGQGTGTQYF.

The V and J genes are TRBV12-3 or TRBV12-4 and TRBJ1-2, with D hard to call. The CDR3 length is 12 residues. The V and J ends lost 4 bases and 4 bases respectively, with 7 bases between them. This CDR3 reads CASSSMLYGYTF. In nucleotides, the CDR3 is TGTGCCAGCAGTTCCATGCTCTATGGCTACACCTTC.

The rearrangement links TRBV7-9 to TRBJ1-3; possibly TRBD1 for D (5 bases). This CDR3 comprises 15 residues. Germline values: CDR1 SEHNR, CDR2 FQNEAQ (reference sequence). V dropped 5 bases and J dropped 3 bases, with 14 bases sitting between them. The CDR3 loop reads CASSAPGLRGNTIYF. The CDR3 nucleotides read TGTGCCAGCAGCGCCCCGGGACTTCGTGGAAACACCATATATTTT.

The CDR3 loop is CASSQGAYGGGEQFF. CDR3 nucleotides: TGTGCCAGCAGTCAGGGCGCGTACGGGGGGGGTGAGCAGTTCTTC. This rearrangement joins TRBV7-6 to TRBJ2-1, with TRBD2 matching 8 bases. Trimming took 6 bases from V and 9 from J; bases not matched to a gene: 13. Per the germline V gene, CDR1 is SGHVS and CDR2 is FNYEAQ. CDR3 size: 15 residues. Full variable domain (outside the CDR3, taken from reference TRBV7-6 and TRBJ2-1): GAGVSQSPRYKVTKRGQDVALRCDPISGHVSLYWYRQALGQGPEFLTYFNYEAQQDKSGLPNDRFSAERPEGSISTLTIQRTEQRDSAMYRCASSQGAYGGGEQFFGPGTRLTVL.

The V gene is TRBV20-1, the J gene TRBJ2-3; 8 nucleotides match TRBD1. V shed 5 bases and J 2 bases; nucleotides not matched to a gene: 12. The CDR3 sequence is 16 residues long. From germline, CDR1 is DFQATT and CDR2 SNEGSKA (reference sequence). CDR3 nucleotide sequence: TGCAGTGCTTCCTATTTCGGACAGGGAGCCACAGATACGCAGTATTTT. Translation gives CSASYFGQGATDTQYF.

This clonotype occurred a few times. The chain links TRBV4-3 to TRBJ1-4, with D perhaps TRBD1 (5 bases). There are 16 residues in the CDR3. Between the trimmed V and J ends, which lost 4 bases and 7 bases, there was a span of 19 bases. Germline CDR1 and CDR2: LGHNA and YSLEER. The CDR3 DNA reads TGCGCCAGCAGCCTCAGGGCGGGAAGCTTGTCTGAAAAACTGTTTTTT. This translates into CASSLRAGSLSEKLFF.

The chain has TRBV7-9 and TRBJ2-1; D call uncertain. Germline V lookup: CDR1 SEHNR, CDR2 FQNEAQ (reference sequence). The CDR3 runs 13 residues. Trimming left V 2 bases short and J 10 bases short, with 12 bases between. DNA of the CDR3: TGTGCCAGCAGCTTATTCAGCGATATGGAGCAGTTCTTC. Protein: CASSLFSDMEQFF.

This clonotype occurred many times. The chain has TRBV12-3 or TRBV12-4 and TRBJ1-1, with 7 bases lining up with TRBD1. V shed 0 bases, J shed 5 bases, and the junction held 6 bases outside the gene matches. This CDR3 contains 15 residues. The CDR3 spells CASSLAGGWRTEAFF. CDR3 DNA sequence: TGTGCCAGCAGTTTAGCAGGGGGCTGGAGAACTGAAGCTTTCTTT.

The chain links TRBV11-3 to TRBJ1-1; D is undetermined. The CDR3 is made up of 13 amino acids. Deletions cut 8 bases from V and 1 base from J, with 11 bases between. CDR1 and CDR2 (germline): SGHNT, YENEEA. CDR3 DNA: TGTGCCAGCTTCTTGAGACAGAACACTGAAGCTTTCTTT. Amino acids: CASFLRQNTEAFF.

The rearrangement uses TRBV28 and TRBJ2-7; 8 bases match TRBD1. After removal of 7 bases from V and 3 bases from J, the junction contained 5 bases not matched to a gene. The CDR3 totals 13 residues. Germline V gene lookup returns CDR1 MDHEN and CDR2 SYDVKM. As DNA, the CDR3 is TGTGCCAGCAATGCAGGGGGCAACTACGAGCAGTACTTC. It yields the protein CASNAGGNYEQYF. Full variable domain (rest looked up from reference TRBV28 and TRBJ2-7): DVKVTQSSRYLVKRTGEKVFLECVQDMDHENMFWYRQDPGLGLRLIYFSYDVKMKEKGDIPEGYSVSREKKERFSLILESASTNQTSMYLCASNAGGNYEQYFGPGTRLTVT.

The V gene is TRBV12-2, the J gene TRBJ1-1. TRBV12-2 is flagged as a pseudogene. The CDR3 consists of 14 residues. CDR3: CASRLAPTCTEAFF. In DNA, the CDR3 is TGTGCAAGTCGCTTAGCCCCGACTTGCACTGAAGCTTTCTTT.

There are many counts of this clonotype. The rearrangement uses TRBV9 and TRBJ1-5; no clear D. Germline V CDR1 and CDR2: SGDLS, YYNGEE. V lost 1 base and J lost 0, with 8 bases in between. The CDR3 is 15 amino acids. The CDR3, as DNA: TGTGCCAGCAGCGTAAGTACTCATAGCAATCAGCCCCAGCATTTT. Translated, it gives CASSVSTHSNQPQHF.